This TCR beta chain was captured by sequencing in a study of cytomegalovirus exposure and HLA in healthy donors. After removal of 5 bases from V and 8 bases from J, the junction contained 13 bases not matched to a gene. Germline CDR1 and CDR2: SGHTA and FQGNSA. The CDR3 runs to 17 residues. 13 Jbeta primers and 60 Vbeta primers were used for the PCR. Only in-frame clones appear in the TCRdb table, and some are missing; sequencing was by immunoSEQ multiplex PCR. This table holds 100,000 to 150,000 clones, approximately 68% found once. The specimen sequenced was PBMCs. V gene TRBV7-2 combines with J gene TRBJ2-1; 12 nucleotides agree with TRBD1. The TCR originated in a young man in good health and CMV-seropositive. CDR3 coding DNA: TGTGCCAGCAGCGGAGGGAGGGGGACAGGGGGCATCGATGAGCAGTTCTTC. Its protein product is CASSGGRGTGGIDEQFF.